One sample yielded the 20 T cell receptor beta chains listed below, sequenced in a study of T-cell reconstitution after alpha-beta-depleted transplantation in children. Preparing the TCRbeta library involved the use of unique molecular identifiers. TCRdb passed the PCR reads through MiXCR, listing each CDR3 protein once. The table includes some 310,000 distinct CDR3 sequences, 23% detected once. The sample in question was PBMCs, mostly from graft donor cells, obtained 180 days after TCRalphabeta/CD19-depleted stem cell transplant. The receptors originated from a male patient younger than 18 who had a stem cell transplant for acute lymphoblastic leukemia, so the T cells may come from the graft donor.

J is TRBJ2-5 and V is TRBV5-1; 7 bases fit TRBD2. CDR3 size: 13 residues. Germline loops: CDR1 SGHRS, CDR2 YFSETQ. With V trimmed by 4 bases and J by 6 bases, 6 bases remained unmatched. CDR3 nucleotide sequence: TGCGCCAGCAGCGGTACTAGCGTGAAGACCCAGTACTTC. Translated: CASSGTSVKTQYF.

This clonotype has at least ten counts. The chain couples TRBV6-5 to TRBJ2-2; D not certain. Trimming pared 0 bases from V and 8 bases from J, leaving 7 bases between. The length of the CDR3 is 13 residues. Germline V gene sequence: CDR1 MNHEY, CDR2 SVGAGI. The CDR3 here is CASSYSSSGELFF. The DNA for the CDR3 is TGTGCCAGCAGTTACTCTAGCTCGGGGGAGCTGTTTTTT.

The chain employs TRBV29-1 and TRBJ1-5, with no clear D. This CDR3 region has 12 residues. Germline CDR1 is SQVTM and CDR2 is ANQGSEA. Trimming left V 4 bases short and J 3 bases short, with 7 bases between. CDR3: CSVATNNQPQHF. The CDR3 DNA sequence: TGCAGCGTTGCCACAAACAATCAGCCCCAGCATTTT.

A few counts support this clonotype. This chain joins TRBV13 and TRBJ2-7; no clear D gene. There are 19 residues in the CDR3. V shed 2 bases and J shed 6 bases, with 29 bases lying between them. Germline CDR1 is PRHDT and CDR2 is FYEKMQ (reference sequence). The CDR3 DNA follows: TGTGCCAGCAGCTTAAACCGAACGCCGTGTCGGGTTTCAGGTTGCGAGCAGTACTTC. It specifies CASSLNRTPCRVSGCEQYF.

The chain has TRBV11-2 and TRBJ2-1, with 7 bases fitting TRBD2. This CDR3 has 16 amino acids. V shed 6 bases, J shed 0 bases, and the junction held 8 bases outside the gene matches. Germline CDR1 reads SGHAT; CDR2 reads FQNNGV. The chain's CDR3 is CASRHSGRNSYNEQFF. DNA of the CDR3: TGTGCCAGCAGGCATAGCGGGCGAAACTCCTACAATGAGCAGTTCTTC.

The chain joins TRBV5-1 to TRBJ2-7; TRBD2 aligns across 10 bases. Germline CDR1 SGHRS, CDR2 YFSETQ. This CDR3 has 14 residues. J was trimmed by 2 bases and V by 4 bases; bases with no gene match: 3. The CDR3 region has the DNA TGCGCCAGCAGCACTCTAGCGGGAGCCTACGAGCAGTACTTC. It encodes CASSTLAGAYEQYF.

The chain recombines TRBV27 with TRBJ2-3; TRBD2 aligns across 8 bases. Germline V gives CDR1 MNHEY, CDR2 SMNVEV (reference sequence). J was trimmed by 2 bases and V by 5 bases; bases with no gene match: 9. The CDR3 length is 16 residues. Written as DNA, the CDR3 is TGTGCCAGCAGTGTACTAGCGGTACATGCCACAGATACGCAGTATTTT. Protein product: CASSVLAVHATDTQYF.

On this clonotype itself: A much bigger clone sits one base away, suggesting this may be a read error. The CDR3 here is CSGRPQGEKGETQYF. The CDR3 DNA reads as TGCAGTGGCAGGCCTCAGGGAGAAAAGGGGGAGACCCAGTACTTC. This sequence joins TRBV20-1 and TRBJ2-5; the D gene could be TRBD1 or TRBD2 (5 bases each). V gave up 7 bases and J gave up 5 bases, with 23 bases separating them. The CDR3 loop spans 15 amino acids. Germline V gene data show CDR1 as DFQATT and CDR2 as SNEGSKA (reference sequence).

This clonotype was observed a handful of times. The CDR3: CASSQDKRLAGGTGEQFF. CDR3 nucleotides: TGCGCCAGCAGCCAAGATAAGAGGCTTGCGGGAGGTACAGGAGAGCAGTTCTTC. This chain uses TRBV4-1 with TRBJ2-1, with TRBD2 matching 8 bases. The CDR3 extends over 18 amino acids. The V gene's germline CDR1 is MGHRA and CDR2 YSYEKL. V gave up 0 bases and J gave up 10 bases; unmatched junction bases: 17.

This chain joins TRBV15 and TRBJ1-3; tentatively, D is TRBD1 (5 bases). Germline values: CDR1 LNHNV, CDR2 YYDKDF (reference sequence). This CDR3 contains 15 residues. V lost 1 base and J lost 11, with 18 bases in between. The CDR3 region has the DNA TGTGCCACCAGCAGAGCCGGGACTGCGTCCAACGCCATATATTTT. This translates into CATSRAGTASNAIYF.

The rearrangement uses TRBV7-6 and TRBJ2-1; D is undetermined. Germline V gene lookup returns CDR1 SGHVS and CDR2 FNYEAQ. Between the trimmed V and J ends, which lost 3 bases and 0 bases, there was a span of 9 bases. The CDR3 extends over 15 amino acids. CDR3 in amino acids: CASSFQESSYNEQFF. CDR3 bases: TGTGCCAGCAGCTTCCAGGAAAGCTCCTACAATGAGCAGTTCTTC.

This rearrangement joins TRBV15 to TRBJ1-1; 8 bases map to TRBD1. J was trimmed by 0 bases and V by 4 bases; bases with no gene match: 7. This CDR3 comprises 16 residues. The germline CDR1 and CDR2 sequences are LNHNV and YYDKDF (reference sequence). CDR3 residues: CATSIGQGPMNTEAFF. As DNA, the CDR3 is TGTGCCACCAGCATTGGACAGGGACCGATGAACACTGAAGCTTTCTTT.

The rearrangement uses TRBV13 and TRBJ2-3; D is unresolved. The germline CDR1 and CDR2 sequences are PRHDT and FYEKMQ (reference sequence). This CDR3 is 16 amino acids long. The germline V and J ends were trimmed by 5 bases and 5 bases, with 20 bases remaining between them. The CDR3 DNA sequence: TGTGCCAGCAGCACAACCGCGGCCCTCTCGCTAGATACGCAGTATTTT. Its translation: CASSTTAALSLDTQYF. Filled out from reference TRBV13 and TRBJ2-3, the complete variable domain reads AAGVIQSPRHLIKEKRETATLKCYPIPRHDTVYWYQQGPGQDPQFLISFYEKMQSDKGSIPDRFSAQQFSDYHSELNMSSLELGDSALYFCASSTTAALSLDTQYFGPGTRLTVL.

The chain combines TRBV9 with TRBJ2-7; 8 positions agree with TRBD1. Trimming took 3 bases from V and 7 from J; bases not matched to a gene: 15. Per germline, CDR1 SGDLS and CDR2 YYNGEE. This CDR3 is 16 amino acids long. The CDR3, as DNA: TGTGCCAGCAGCGCCGGACAGGGAAGGGGGCCTTGGGAGCAGTACTTC. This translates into CASSAGQGRGPWEQYF.

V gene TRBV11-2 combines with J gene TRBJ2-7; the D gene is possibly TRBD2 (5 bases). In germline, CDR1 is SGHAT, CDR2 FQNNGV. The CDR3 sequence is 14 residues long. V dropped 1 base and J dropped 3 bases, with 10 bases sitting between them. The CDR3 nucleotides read TGTGCCAGCAGCTTAGGGGCCGCGGGCTACGAGCAGTACTTC. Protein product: CASSLGAAGYEQYF.

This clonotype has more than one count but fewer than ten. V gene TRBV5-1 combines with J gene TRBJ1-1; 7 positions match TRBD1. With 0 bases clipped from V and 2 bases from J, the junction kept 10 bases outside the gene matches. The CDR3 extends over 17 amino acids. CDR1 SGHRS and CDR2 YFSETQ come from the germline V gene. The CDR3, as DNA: TGCGCCAGCAGCTTGGCAAGACAGGGCTTGGGCAACACTGAAGCTTTCTTT. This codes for CASSLARQGLGNTEAFF.

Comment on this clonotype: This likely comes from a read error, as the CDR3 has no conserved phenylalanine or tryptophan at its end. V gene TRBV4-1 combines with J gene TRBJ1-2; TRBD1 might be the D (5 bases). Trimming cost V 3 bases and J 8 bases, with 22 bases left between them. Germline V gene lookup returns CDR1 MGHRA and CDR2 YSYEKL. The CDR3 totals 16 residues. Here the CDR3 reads CASSQIFFGGGIGYTS. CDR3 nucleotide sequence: TGCGCCAGCAGCCAGATTTTTTTTGGGGGGGGAATCGGCTACACCTCC.

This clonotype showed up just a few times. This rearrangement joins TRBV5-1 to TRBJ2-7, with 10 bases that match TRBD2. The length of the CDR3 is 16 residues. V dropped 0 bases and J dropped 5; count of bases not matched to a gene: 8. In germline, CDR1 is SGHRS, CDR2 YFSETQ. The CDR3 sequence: CASSLALAGEINEQYF. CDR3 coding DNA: TGCGCCAGCAGCTTGGCGCTAGCGGGAGAGATAAACGAGCAGTACTTC.

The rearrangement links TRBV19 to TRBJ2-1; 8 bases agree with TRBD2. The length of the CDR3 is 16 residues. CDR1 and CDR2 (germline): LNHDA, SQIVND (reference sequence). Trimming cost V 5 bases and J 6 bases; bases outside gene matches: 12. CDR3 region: CASSSPGLAVLNEQFF. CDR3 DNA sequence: TGTGCCAGTAGTTCCCCAGGACTAGCCGTCCTCAATGAGCAGTTCTTC.

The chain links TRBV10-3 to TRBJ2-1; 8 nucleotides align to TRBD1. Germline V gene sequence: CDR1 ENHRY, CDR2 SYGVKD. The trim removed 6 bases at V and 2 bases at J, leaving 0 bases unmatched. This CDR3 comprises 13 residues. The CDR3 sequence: CAIRGQAYNEQFF. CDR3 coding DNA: TGTGCCATCAGGGGACAGGCCTACAATGAGCAGTTCTTC.